These 24 T cell receptor beta chains came from one sample sequenced in a study of PD-1 blockade in classical Hodgkin lymphoma. Measured with immunoSEQ multiplex PCR; TCRdb has only the in-frame clones, and not every one. The sample yields some 70,000 clones, over 90% seen once. Time point: newly diagnosed, previously untreated cHL patient sample. Sequenced: peripheral blood mononuclear cells (PBMCs). The receptors derive from a human donor with classical Hodgkin lymphoma.

The CDR3 spells CASALGQLINQPQHF. The CDR3 coding sequence is TGTGCTAGCGCCCTGGGGCAGCTTATCAATCAGCCCCAGCATTTT. V and J are TRBV12-5 and TRBJ1-5; the D gene is possibly TRBD1 (5 bases). The CDR3 length is 15 residues. Trimming removed 9 bases from V and 3 bases from J, with 18 bases in between. Per germline, CDR1 LGHNT and CDR2 FRNRAP. The entire variable domain, with the rest obtained from reference TRBV12-5 and TRBJ1-5, is as follows: DARVTQTPRHKVTEMGQEVTMRCQPILGHNTVFWYRQTMMQGLELLAYFRNRAPLDDSGMPKDRFSAEMPDATLATLKIQPSEPRDSAVYFCASALGQLINQPQHFGDGTRLSIL.

This chain links TRBV5-4 with TRBJ2-7, with no clear D. CDR1 is SGHNT and CDR2 is YYREEE in the germline V gene (reference sequence). The CDR3 consists of 14 residues. Deletions cut 4 bases from V and 2 bases from J, with 13 bases between. The CDR3 loop is CASSEGGLTYEQYF. CDR3 DNA sequence: TGTGCCAGCAGCGAAGGCGGCCTAACCTACGAGCAGTACTTC.

The chain recombines TRBV11-2 with TRBJ1-2; TRBD1 aligns across 10 bases. The CDR3 sequence is 16 residues long. Trimming removed 4 bases from V and 0 bases from J; junction bases left unmatched: 5. The germline gives CDR1 SGHAT, CDR2 FQNNGV. CDR3 amino acids: CASSSRGQGTNYGYTF. The CDR3 nucleotides are TGTGCCAGCAGCTCAAGGGGACAGGGGACTAACTATGGCTACACCTTC.

The chain recombines TRBV29-1 with TRBJ2-7, with D unresolved. Trimming stripped 3 bases from V and 2 bases from J, with 17 bases between. This CDR3 is built from 15 residues. Germline-derived CDR1 and CDR2 are SQVTM and ANQGSEA. As DNA, the CDR3 is TGCAGCGTTGAGGGTTGGGCAGATTTAACCTACGAGCAGTACTTC. Translated, it gives CSVEGWADLTYEQYF.

The chain carries TRBV18 and TRBJ2-1; D remains ambiguous. From germline, CDR1 is KGHSH and CDR2 LQKENI. The CDR3 totals 14 residues. Between the trimmed V and J ends, which lost 0 bases and 4 bases, there was a span of 7 bases. The CDR3 sequence: CASSPPNRYNEQFF. In DNA form, the CDR3 reads TGTGCCAGCTCACCACCGAACAGATACAATGAGCAGTTCTTC. The variable domain in full, with the rest retrieved from reference TRBV18 and TRBJ2-1, is NAGVMQNPRHLVRRRGQEARLRCSPMKGHSHVYWYRQLPEEGLKFMVYLQKENIIDESGMPKERFSAEFPKEGPSILRIQQVVRGDSAAYFCASSPPNRYNEQFFGPGTRLTVL.

This clone was seen just once. The J gene is TRBJ1-2, the V gene TRBV2; 8 nucleotides agree with TRBD1. The V gene's germline CDR1 is SNHLY and CDR2 FYNNEI. V was pared by 5 bases and J by 4 bases, with 9 bases of the junction left unmatched. This CDR3 region has 15 residues. The CDR3 bases are TGTGCCAGCAGTTTCGGGACAGGACTCAGCTATGGCTACACCTTC. Translated: CASSFGTGLSYGYTF.

The chain couples TRBV18 to TRBJ2-6; no clear D gene. V was shortened by 3 bases and J by 0 bases, with 6 bases between the two germline ends. From germline, CDR1 is KGHSH and CDR2 LQKENI. The CDR3 contains 15 residues. The CDR3 nucleotides are TGTGCCAGCTCACCTTTGGGCTCTGGGGCCAACGTCCTGACTTTC. The encoded protein is CASSPLGSGANVLTF.

This clone appeared once. This chain joins TRBV10-2 and TRBJ2-5; 7 positions agree with TRBD2. The J call is uncertain, as TRBJ2-7 better fits the DNA end. This CDR3 comprises 17 residues. Per the germline V gene, CDR1 is WSHSY and CDR2 is SAAADI. The CDR3 protein is CASSPLSSGAKSYEQYF. In DNA form, the CDR3 reads TGCGCCAGCAGCCCCCTTTCCAGCGGGGCTAAATCCTACGAGCAGTACTTC.

The chain recombines TRBV6-1 with TRBJ2-7, with 9 bases that match TRBD2. After removal of 7 bases from V and 9 bases from J, the junction contained 10 bases not matched to a gene. Germline V lookup: CDR1 MNHNS, CDR2 SASEGT. The CDR3 is made up of 13 amino acids. CDR3 nucleotides: TGTGCCAGCATACTGGGCGGGACTAGCCGGCAGTACTTC. Translated: CASILGGTSRQYF.

The V and J genes are TRBV19 and TRBJ1-1, with TRBD1 matching over 12 bases. Per germline, CDR1 LNHDA and CDR2 SQIVND (reference sequence). The CDR3 length is 14 residues. V lost 9 bases, J lost 5 bases, and 7 bases stayed unmatched. The CDR3 region has the DNA TGTGCCAGCGGGACAGGGGGCTGGTCGACTGAAGCTTTCTTT. Protein product: CASGTGGWSTEAFF.

By sample fraction, this clone is medium-sized (0.01 to 0.1%). The genes are TRBV27 and TRBJ2-1; D is ambiguous. Germline V gives CDR1 MNHEY, CDR2 SMNVEV (reference sequence). V was shortened by 5 bases and J by 2 bases, with 10 bases between the two germline ends. This CDR3 spans 14 amino acids. The CDR3 loop reads CASSIVSPYNEQFF. The CDR3 DNA reads TGTGCCAGCAGTATAGTATCCCCCTACAATGAGCAGTTCTTC.

DNA of the CDR3: TGTGCCAGCAGCTTGGTGGAGGCGTTAACCTTC. The encoded protein is CASSLVEALTF. The genes are TRBV5-6 and TRBJ1-2; no definite D call. Trimming shortened V by 0 bases and J by 14 bases, and 11 bases separated the two germline ends. Germline V CDR1 and CDR2: SGHDT, YYEEEE. The CDR3 is made up of 11 amino acids.

The rearrangement links TRBV5-1 to TRBJ1-1, with 10 bases aligning to TRBD1. Germline CDR1 reads SGHRS; CDR2 reads YFSETQ. The J segment lost 4 bases and the V segment lost 4 bases, leaving 7 bases of the junction unmatched. CDR3 length: 15 residues. This CDR3 reads CASSVGTGVGTEAFF. The CDR3 nucleotides read TGCGCCAGCAGCGTGGGGACAGGGGTGGGCACTGAAGCTTTCTTT.

The chain employs TRBV6-1 and TRBJ1-4; unclear D gene. Germline CDR1 MNHNS, CDR2 SASEGT. The V gene lost 3 bases and the J gene lost 7 bases, with 18 bases spanning the gap. CDR3 size: 16 residues. CDR3 amino acids: CASSEGWGLTGEKLFF. In DNA form, the CDR3 reads TGTGCCAGCAGTGAGGGTTGGGGATTGACTGGTGAAAAACTGTTTTTT.

The chain employs TRBV7-9 and TRBJ2-7, with a weak D call TRBD1 (6 bases). This CDR3 spans 12 amino acids. V was shortened by 7 bases and J by 3 bases, with 10 bases between the two germline ends. The germline CDR1 and CDR2 sequences are SEHNR and FQNEAQ (reference sequence). The CDR3 DNA reads as TGTGCCAGCAACGAACAGGGCTACGAGCAGTACTTC. It encodes CASNEQGYEQYF.

The chain has TRBV12-5 and TRBJ1-2, with a possible D match to TRBD1 (6 bases). Germline V CDR1 and CDR2: LGHNT, FRNRAP. This CDR3 has 18 residues. The V gene lost 0 bases and the J gene lost 1 base, with 18 bases spanning the gap. CDR3 loop: CASGLVALGRRGNYGYTF. CDR3 in DNA: TGTGCTAGTGGTTTGGTAGCCCTTGGGCGCAGGGGTAACTATGGCTACACCTTC.

The genes are TRBV6-5 and TRBJ2-3, with TRBD2 matching 12 bases. Germline V gene sequence: CDR1 MNHEY, CDR2 SVGAGI. J was trimmed by 6 bases and V by 2 bases; bases with no gene match: 6. This CDR3 is 16 amino acids long. CDR3 sequence: CASSYNLAGGPDTQYF. In DNA form, the CDR3 reads TGTGCCAGCAGTTACAATCTAGCGGGGGGGCCGGATACGCAGTATTTT.

The chain uses TRBV5-1 and TRBJ1-1; D ambiguous. The CDR3 is made up of 15 amino acids. V lost 4 bases and J 4 bases, leaving 17 bases between the germline ends. Germline V CDR1 and CDR2: SGHRS, YFSETQ. The CDR3 spells CASSIRADGSTEAFF. The CDR3 nucleotides read TGCGCCAGCAGCATCCGGGCCGACGGGAGCACTGAAGCTTTCTTT.

The chain recombines TRBV6-5 with TRBJ1-2; no definite D call. The CDR3 is 10 amino acids. Trimming removed 5 bases at V and 13 bases at J, with 11 bases between. The germline V gene has CDR1 MNHEY and CDR2 SVGAGI. The CDR3 region is CASSERESTF. The CDR3 bases are TGTGCCAGCAGTGAAAGGGAAAGCACCTTC.

CDR3 bases: TGTGCCATCCATGGAGGGCCGGACACTGAAGCTTTCTTT. Translated, it gives CAIHGGPDTEAFF. This sequence joins TRBV6-5 and TRBJ1-1, with unresolved D. This CDR3 has 13 residues. Germline V gene sequence: CDR1 MNHEY, CDR2 SVGAGI. V dropped 10 bases and J dropped 3 bases, with 15 bases sitting between them.

The J gene is TRBJ1-2, the V gene TRBV11-2; D remains unclear. The CDR3 runs to 13 residues. CDR1 and CDR2 (germline): SGHAT, FQNNGV. The V end was cut by 5 bases, the J end by 1 base, with 8 bases between. The CDR3 DNA sequence: TGTGCCAGCAGCCCGACATATAACTATGGCTACACCTTC. Translated, it gives CASSPTYNYGYTF.

The gene calls are TRBV7-3 and TRBJ1-6; 8 nucleotides agree with TRBD1. The length of the CDR3 is 12 residues. Germline V CDR1 and CDR2: SGHTA, FQGTGA. The V gene end was trimmed by 3 bases and the J gene end by 13 bases; junction bases not matched to a gene: 2. CDR3 bases: TGTGCCAGCAGCTTGGACAGGGTGCCCCTCCACTTT. Residues: CASSLDRVPLHF.

The chain combines TRBV5-4 with TRBJ2-3; 12 bases match TRBD2. V was pared by 4 bases and J by 4 bases, with 10 bases of the junction left unmatched. The CDR3 is 17 residues long. Germline CDR1 reads SGHNT; CDR2 reads YYREEE (reference sequence). The CDR3 sequence is CASSPNLAGGPADTQYF. In DNA form, the CDR3 reads TGTGCCAGCAGCCCAAACCTAGCGGGGGGGCCCGCAGATACGCAGTATTTT.

The genes are TRBV5-5 and TRBJ2-5, with 11 bases fitting TRBD2. This CDR3 has 16 residues. J was trimmed by 4 bases and V by 4 bases; bases with no gene match: 9. In germline, CDR1 is SGHKS, CDR2 YYEKEE (reference sequence). CDR3 region: CASSLTGTSGVETQYF. The CDR3 DNA reads as TGTGCCAGCAGCCTGACCGGGACTAGCGGCGTAGAGACCCAGTACTTC.